This TCR beta chain emerged from a study of shared clonotypes between healthy human individuals. This table comes from immunoSEQ multiplex PCR, and its TCRdb copy is limited to in-frame clones, with some not included. The sample includes 2 million to 3 million clones, over 85% of them seen just once. Germline V gives CDR1 SGHRS, CDR2 YFSETQ. The CDR3 is 14 residues long. Trimming cost V 3 bases and J 6 bases; bases outside gene matches: 7. The sequence was obtained from a man in his late teens or twenties in good health. Some clones in this sample may be carry-over from other donors' samples. The sequenced sample consisted of naive CD4+ T cells from PBMCs. Described subset: CD45RA+ positively selected. The chain carries TRBV5-1 and TRBJ1-1; 8 bases are shared with TRBD1. CDR3 protein: CASSSQSTGAEAFF. As DNA, the CDR3 is TGCGCCAGCAGCTCACAATCGACAGGGGCTGAAGCTTTCTTT.